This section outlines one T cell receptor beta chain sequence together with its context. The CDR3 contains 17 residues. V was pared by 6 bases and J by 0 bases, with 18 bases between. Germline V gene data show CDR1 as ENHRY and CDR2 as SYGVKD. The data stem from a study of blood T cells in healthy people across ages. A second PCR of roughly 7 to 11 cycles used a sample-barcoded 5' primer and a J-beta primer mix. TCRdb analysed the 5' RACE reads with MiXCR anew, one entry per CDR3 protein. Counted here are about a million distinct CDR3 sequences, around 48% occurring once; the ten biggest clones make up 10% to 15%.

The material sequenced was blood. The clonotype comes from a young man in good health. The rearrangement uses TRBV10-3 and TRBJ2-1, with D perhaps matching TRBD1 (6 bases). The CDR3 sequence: CAIRTRTEKSSYNEQFF. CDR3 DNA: TGTGCCATCAGAACCCGGACAGAGAAGAGCTCCTACAATGAGCAGTTCTTC.